This TCR beta chain was sequenced for a study of technical replicates of blood from a handful of donors. This CDR3 contains 16 residues. CDR1 and CDR2 (germline): MDHEN, SYDVKM. V was trimmed by 3 bases and J by 4 bases, leaving 15 bases between them. Clones were read by immunoSEQ multiplex PCR, and TCRdb kept only the in-frame ones, dropping some. This table holds around 50,000 clones, about 96% found once. In its sample, this clone was seen once. The receptor was isolated from a human donor in good health. Sequenced input: T cells isolated from PBMCs. The J gene is TRBJ1-4, the V gene TRBV28; D unclear. The CDR3 DNA follows: TGTGCCAGCAGTTTCGGGGTCATGCGGTTTAATGAAAAACTGTTTTTT. Protein product: CASSFGVMRFNEKLFF.